This entry is about one TCR beta chain. Its antigen is unknown. Germline assignment: CDR1 LGHNA and CDR2 YNFKEQ. V dropped 4 bases and J dropped 7; count of bases not matched to a gene: 3. The CDR3 runs 13 residues. The sample originates from a study of OX40 agonist ivuxolimab in advanced cancers. Study-wide results and limits: The authors also found low normalized T-cell clonal expansion in some nonresponders. Researchers did not determine the expanded peripheral T cells' antigen specificity. CD4+ T cells averaged fewer expanded clones than CD8+ T cells. At 0.1 to 3.0 mg/kg, CD4+ and CD8+ blood T cells expanded clonally by week 6.

The assay was immunoSEQ multiplex PCR, and TCRdb's table has in-frame clones only and misses some. The profile shows 40,000 or so clones, 89% of them singletons. This chain links TRBV4-2 with TRBJ1-5; 8 bases are a match to TRBD1. The sequence derives from an adult with an advanced solid tumor such as melanoma, head and neck, liver or kidney cancer. The sequencing here drew on CD4+ or CD8+ T cells sorted from blood, taken in a trial of the OX40 agonist ivuxolimab. The CDR3 region is CASSRQGSQPQHF. The CDR3 DNA is TGTGCCAGCAGCCGACAGGGGTCACAGCCCCAGCATTTT.